These 27 T cell receptor beta chains came from one sample sequenced in a study of T cells in women clearing cervical HPV infection. Profiling relied on immunoSEQ multiplex PCR, and the TCRdb table lists in-frame clones only, not all of them. This listing includes some 30,000 clones. Specimen: blood buffy coat. These receptors originate from a woman between 18 and 75 years old with a cervical HPV16 infection that either progressed to CIN3+ or cleared (not recorded which).

Regarding this clone: The DNA ends 3 residues before the CDR3 does, and the rest of the CDR3 is filled in from the germline J gene. The sample contains more than one DNA sequence encoding this CDR3. The V gene is TRBV2, the J gene TRBJ2-5; 7 positions agree with TRBD2. The V gene's germline CDR1 is SNHLY and CDR2 FYNNEI. CDR3 size: 14 residues. The V and J ends lost 1 base and 1 base, in that order; junction bases with no gene match: 0. CDR3: CASSEGTSQETQYF. The sequenced part of the CDR3 DNA is TGTGCCAGCAGTGAAGGGACTAGCCAAGAGACC.

As concerns this clone: The observed sequence ends 3 residues before the CDR3 terminus, with the missing tail filled in from the germline J gene. This rearrangement joins TRBV20-1 to TRBJ2-3, with 8 positions matching TRBD2. Germline CDR1 reads DFQATT; CDR2 reads SNEGSKA (reference sequence). Trimming cost V 4 bases and J 1 base; bases outside gene matches: 4. The CDR3 loop spans 14 amino acids. CDR3 bases read: TGCAGTGCTACGCGGGAGGAGGGCACAGATACG. It specifies CSATREEGTDT. The entire CDR3 protein is CSATREEGTDTQYF.

As concerns this clone: With the read ending 3 residues before the CDR3 end, the germline J gene is used to fill in that end. This sequence joins TRBV7-2 and TRBJ2-2, with D hard to call. The CDR3 covers 13 residues. Germline V gene data show CDR1 as SGHTA and CDR2 as FQGNSA. The germline V and J ends were trimmed by 5 bases and 1 base, with 5 bases remaining between them. The CDR3 loop reads CASSTLNTGELFF. The sequenced part of the CDR3 DNA is TGTGCCAGCAGCACATTGAACACCGGGGAG.

Comment on this clone: The observed sequence ends 3 residues before the CDR3 terminus, with the missing tail filled in from the germline J gene. V usage is TRBV5-1 and J usage is TRBJ2-5, with D possibly TRBD2 on 5 matching bases. Germline CDR1 reads SGHRS; CDR2 reads YFSETQ. This CDR3 is 18 amino acids long. Trimming cost V 0 bases and J 1 base, with 19 bases left between them. This CDR3 reads CASSLAWLAEAFQETQYF. CDR3 DNA (partial): TGCGCCAGCAGCTTGGCCTGGCTAGCCGAAGCATTCCAAGAGACC.

Regarding this clone: The read terminates 3 residues ahead of where the CDR3 ends, so the germline J gene completes it. The chain combines TRBV7-8 with TRBJ2-7; a weak D match, TRBD1 (6 bases). The CDR3 sequence is 12 residues long. Deletions cut 8 bases from V and 6 bases from J, with 14 bases between. From germline, CDR1 is SGHVS and CDR2 FQNEAQ. CDR3 bases read: TGTGCCAGCCAAGTTTGGGGGCTCGAG. Its translation is CASQVWGLE. The whole CDR3 region reads CASQVWGLEQYF.

Details on this clone: Sequencing ends 3 residues short of the CDR3 end; the germline J gene provides the rest. The V gene is TRBV2, the J gene TRBJ2-2; perhaps TRBD2 as D (7 bases). The CDR3 has 16 amino acids. V gave up 9 bases and J gave up 7 bases, with 24 bases separating them. Germline V gene data show CDR1 as SNHLY and CDR2 as FYNNEI. The CDR3 protein is CASRDLLGGLGGELFF. CDR3 bases read: TGTGCCAGTAGAGATCTGCTGGGGGGGCTTGGCGGGGAG.

With respect to this clone: The sequenced fragment ends 3 residues before the CDR3 boundary, so the rest is inferred from the germline J gene. The rearrangement joins TRBV19 to TRBJ2-5, with a tentative D call TRBD1 (5 bases). The germline gives CDR1 LNHDA, CDR2 SQIVND (reference sequence). V was shortened by 3 bases and J by 5 bases, with 16 bases between the two germline ends. This CDR3 contains 15 residues. The sequenced part of the CDR3 DNA is TGTGCCAGTAGTATTGGGCCAGGGTTTGGTGAGACC. Protein: CASSIGPGFGET. The whole CDR3 region reads CASSIGPGFGETQYF.

A remark on this clone: The sequence runs out 3 residues before the end of the CDR3; the remainder is reconstructed from the germline J gene. The chain has TRBV2 and TRBJ1-1, with a tentative D call TRBD1 (5 bases). This CDR3 has 13 amino acids. The ends were cut back, 7 bases at V and 3 bases at J, with 12 bases in the middle. In germline, CDR1 is SNHLY, CDR2 FYNNEI. CDR3: CASKGEPDTEAFF. CDR3 DNA (partial): TGTGCCAGCAAAGGGGAACCGGACACTGAA.

Comments on this clone: Read data end 3 residues before the CDR3 end; the end is taken from the germline J gene. This chain connects TRBV10-2 to TRBJ2-5; D is unclear. Germline V CDR1 and CDR2: WSHSY, SAAADI. The CDR3 spans 14 residues. The V and J ends lost 3 bases and 4 bases respectively, with 12 bases between them. The CDR3 spells CASSDPTERETQYF. The DNA read from the CDR3 is TGCGCCAGCAGTGATCCGACCGAGCGAGAGACC.

As concerns this clone: From the germline J gene comes the end of the CDR3, since the read stops 3 residues before it. The chain couples TRBV5-1 to TRBJ2-6; the D gene is possibly TRBD2 (6 bases). Germline V gene sequence: CDR1 SGHRS, CDR2 YFSETQ. V lost 1 base and J 0 bases, leaving 20 bases between the germline ends. CDR3 length: 20 amino acids. The sequenced part of the CDR3 DNA is TGCGCCAGCAGCTTGACAGCGGGCTCGTTGTATGGCTCTGGGGCCAACGTC. This translates into CASSLTAGSLYGSGANV. The whole CDR3 sequence reads CASSLTAGSLYGSGANVLTF.

As regards this clone: The read ends 3 residues shy of where the CDR3 ends; the end is completed using the germline J gene. The rearrangement uses TRBV20-1 and TRBJ2-7; D ambiguous. V was pared by 3 bases and J by 3 bases, with 15 bases between. Germline V gene data show CDR1 as DFQATT and CDR2 as SNEGSKA (reference sequence). The CDR3 extends over 14 amino acids. This chain's CDR3 is CSARKDGLCYEQYF. Partial CDR3 DNA: TGCAGTGCTAGGAAAGATGGGCTTTGCTACGAG.

Concerning this clone itself: With the read ending 3 residues before the CDR3 end, the germline J gene is used to fill in that end. This chain connects TRBV14 to TRBJ1-1; the match to TRBD1 covers 7 bases. Germline lookup yields CDR1 SGHDN and CDR2 FVKESK. Trimming removed 5 bases from V and 0 bases from J; junction bases left unmatched: 9. The CDR3 is 16 residues long. The part of the CDR3 DNA that was read is TGTGCCAGCAGCGAGGGACAGCTAGCCATGAACACTGAA. Translation: CASSEGQLAMNTE. In full, the CDR3 reads CASSEGQLAMNTEAFF.

A remark on this clone: The DNA ends 3 residues before the CDR3 does, and the rest of the CDR3 is filled in from the germline J gene. The V call is TRBV18, the J call TRBJ1-4, with a weak D call TRBD1 (6 bases). The V and J ends lost 4 bases and 4 bases respectively, with 16 bases between them. Germline V CDR1 and CDR2: KGHSH, LQKENI. The CDR3 extends over 16 amino acids. CDR3 sequence reads: CASSLGMTGYNEKLFF. The sequenced CDR3 bases are TGTGCCAGCTCACTGGGGATGACAGGTTATAATGAAAAA.

Turning to this clone: The DNA is omitted, as the CDR3 cannot be located on it reliably, and the CDR3 follows TCRdb's listing. This chain uses TRBV2 with TRBJ2-3; the tabulated D call, TRBD1, remains unverified against the DNA. The CDR3 is 16 residues long, ends included. The V gene's germline CDR1 is SNHLY and CDR2 FYNNEI. CDR3: CASSSSDRGGNQPQYF.

With regard to this clone: The sequence runs out 3 residues before the end of the CDR3; the remainder is reconstructed from the germline J gene. This chain uses TRBV19 with TRBJ2-3, with a weak D call TRBD1 (5 bases). Per the germline V gene, CDR1 is LNHDA and CDR2 is SQIVND (reference sequence). CDR3 length: 13 residues. CDR3 DNA, as far as it was read: TGTGCCAGTAGTATACAGGGCCAAGAGACG. This gives the protein CASSIQGQET. The CDR3 reads in full as CASSIQGQETQYF.

A note on this clone: The CDR3 goes on 3 residues after the read ends, and that part is filled in from the germline J gene. The V gene is TRBV19, the J gene TRBJ1-3; no firm D call. V dropped 7 bases and J dropped 0 bases, with 13 bases sitting between them. This CDR3 region has 15 residues. Germline assignment: CDR1 LNHDA and CDR2 SQIVND (reference sequence). The sequenced CDR3 bases are TGTGCCAGTACCGCGGTGCAGCGCTCTGGAAACACC. Amino acids: CASTAVQRSGNT. The full CDR3 protein reads CASTAVQRSGNTIYF.

A remark on this clone: The read falls 3 residues short of the CDR3 end, and the missing part is taken from the germline J gene. The V and J genes are TRBV29-1 and TRBJ2-2; 13 bases map to TRBD2. This CDR3 contains 16 residues. The germline gives CDR1 SQVTM, CDR2 ANQGSEA. Trimming took 4 bases from V and 4 from J; bases not matched to a gene: 6. Incomplete CDR3 DNA: TGCAGCGTTGCGACTAGCGGGGGGTCGGGCACCGGGGAG. Translating it yields CSVATSGGSGTGE. The CDR3 in its entirety is CSVATSGGSGTGELFF.

A remark on this clone: The CDR3 is cut off 3 residues early in the read; its end comes from the germline J gene. The chain is built from TRBV7-9 and TRBJ2-2, with 8 bases aligning to TRBD1. CDR1 is SEHNR, CDR2 FQNEAQ, per germline (reference sequence). The CDR3 loop spans 14 amino acids. CDR3 DNA (partial): TGTGCCAGCAACCACAGGGGGGATGATGAAAAG. This gives the protein CASNHRGDDEK. The whole CDR3 sequence is CASNHRGDDEKLFF. The whole variable domain, filled in from reference TRBV7-9 and TRBJ2-2, reads DTGVSQNPRHKITKRGQNVTFRCDPISEHNRLYWYRQTLGQGPEFLTYFQNEAQLEKSRLLSDRFSAERPKGSFSTLEIQRTEQGDSAMYLCASNHRGDDEKLFFGEGSRLTVL.

As concerns this clone: Sequencing ends 3 residues short of the CDR3 end; the germline J gene provides the rest. This chain links TRBV6-1 with TRBJ1-2; TRBD1 might be the D (6 bases). CDR3 size: 14 residues. Germline CDR1 MNHNS, CDR2 SASEGT. V was cut by 2 bases and J by 4 bases, with 11 bases left in between. CDR3 residues: CASSELDSSYGYTF. CDR3 DNA (partial): TGTGCCAGCAGTGAACTGGACAGCTCCTATGGC.

In the case of this clone: The read terminates 3 residues ahead of where the CDR3 ends, so the germline J gene completes it. The rearrangement joins TRBV2 to TRBJ1-5; D possibly corresponds to TRBD1 (5 bases). The CDR3 sequence is 14 residues long. Trimming shortened V by 6 bases and J by 2 bases, and 11 bases separated the two germline ends. In germline, CDR1 is SNHLY, CDR2 FYNNEI. The CDR3 loop reads CASSWTRGNQPQHF. The sequenced part of the CDR3 DNA is TGTGCCAGCAGCTGGACAAGAGGCAATCAGCCC.

In the case of this clone: The read comes to an end 3 residues before the CDR3 does, leaving the germline J gene to fill in the end. The chain links TRBV7-2 to TRBJ1-6; D unresolved. V was pared by 0 bases and J by 3 bases, with 9 bases between. The CDR3 is 16 residues long. Germline V gene lookup returns CDR1 SGHTA and CDR2 FQGNSA. This chain's CDR3 is CASSLAVTNYNSPLHF. Incomplete CDR3 DNA: TGTGCCAGCAGCTTAGCCGTTACAAACTATAATTCACCC.

About this clone: Read coverage stops 3 residues before the CDR3 terminus; the germline J gene supplies the remainder. The J gene is TRBJ2-5, the V gene TRBV7-8; D possibly corresponds to TRBD2 (5 bases). Germline CDR1 SGHVS, CDR2 FQNEAQ. V shed 7 bases and J shed 5 bases, with 14 bases lying between them. The CDR3 length is 13 residues. The CDR3 sequence is CASTLGVVETQYF. The CDR3 bases that were read are TGTGCCAGCACCCTCGGGGTGGTGGAGACC.

On this clone itself: The read falls 3 residues short of the CDR3 end, and the missing part is taken from the germline J gene. Other DNA variants within this sample encode the same CDR3. The genes are TRBV2 and TRBJ1-3; perhaps TRBD1 as D (5 bases). Trimming cost V 4 bases and J 2 bases, with 15 bases left between them. The germline CDR1 and CDR2 sequences are SNHLY and FYNNEI. The CDR3 spans 16 residues. CDR3 sequence reads: CASSARSRVPGNTIYF. The covered CDR3 bases are TGTGCCAGCAGTGCCAGGTCCAGGGTTCCTGGAAACACC. Looking up the rest from reference TRBV2 and TRBJ1-3 gives the full variable domain: EPEVTQTPSHQVTQMGQEVILRCVPISNHLYFYWYRQILGQKVEFLVSFYNNEISEKSEIFDDQFSVERPDGSNFTLKIRSTKLEDSAMYFCASSARSRVPGNTIYFGEGSWLTVV.

Remarks on this clone: The CDR3 extends 3 residues past the end of the read, so its final part is completed from the germline J gene. V and J are TRBV19 and TRBJ1-5; 9 bases map to TRBD1. Germline CDR1 LNHDA, CDR2 SQIVND (reference sequence). The CDR3 consists of 14 residues. The trim removed 4 bases at V and 7 bases at J, leaving 5 bases unmatched. The CDR3 DNA, read in part, is TGTGCCAGTAGTACTACAGGGGGCGGCCAGCCC. Residues: CASSTTGGGQP. The whole CDR3 sequence reads CASSTTGGGQPQHF.

To note about this clone: The DNA ends 3 residues before the CDR3 does, and the rest of the CDR3 is filled in from the germline J gene. This chain joins TRBV5-1 and TRBJ1-6, with a weak D call TRBD1 (6 bases). V gave up 0 bases and J gave up 7 bases, with 11 bases separating them. The CDR3 contains 15 residues. Germline V gene lookup returns CDR1 SGHRS and CDR2 YFSETQ. The sequenced part of the CDR3 DNA is TGCGCCAGCAGCTTGGGAACAGGGAGCAATTCACCC. Residues: CASSLGTGSNSP. From start to end, the CDR3 is CASSLGTGSNSPLHF. The complete variable domain, with remaining parts taken from reference TRBV5-1 and TRBJ1-6, reads KAGVTQTPRYLIKTRGQQVTLSCSPISGHRSVSWYQQTPGQGLQFLFEYFSETQRNKGNFPGRFSGRQFSNSRSEMNVSTLELGDSALYLCASSLGTGSNSPLHFGNGTRLTVT.

Worth noting for this clone: The read ends 3 residues before the CDR3 terminus; that terminus is restored from the germline J gene. The genes are TRBV7-3 and TRBJ1-1; the D is unclear. The germline V and J ends were trimmed by 5 bases and 4 bases, with 11 bases remaining between them. This CDR3 has 13 residues. CDR1 is SGHTA, CDR2 FQGTGA, per germline. The CDR3 bases that were read are TGTGCCAGCAGCCCATTACTAGGCACTGAA. Translated, it gives CASSPLLGTE. The complete CDR3 reads CASSPLLGTEAFF.

Details on this clone: The read falls 3 residues short of the CDR3 end, and the missing part is taken from the germline J gene. The chain employs TRBV6-2 or TRBV6-3 and TRBJ1-5; 8 positions agree with TRBD1. With V trimmed by 6 bases and J by 4 bases, 11 bases remained unmatched. The CDR3 is 16 residues long. Germline CDR1 MNHEY, CDR2 SVGEGT. The chain's CDR3 is CASRLTSGGGNQPQHF. Incomplete CDR3 DNA: TGTGCCAGCAGACTTACCTCAGGGGGCGGGAATCAGCCC.